The text below deals with one T cell receptor beta chain. As yet, its antigen is unknown. Separate from the roughly 700-subject first cohort was the approximately 130-subject validation cohort, to which the donors belonged. These data originate in a study of cytomegalovirus exposure and HLA in healthy donors. Study-wide context: The 95 to 150 validation repertoires were produced on the same platform as the roughly 690 repertoires of the first cohort. This was reported in a later analysis. Study-level findings and limits: Most TCR sequences showed up rarely, but some public TCRs showed up in many donors. Through in vitro validation, a few CMV-associated chains were shown to be specific for CMV antigens.

The assay was immunoSEQ multiplex PCR, and TCRdb's table has in-frame clones only and misses some. This sample has 260,000 or so clones, with 90% found just once. This CDR3 is 14 amino acids long. Germline CDR1 and CDR2: KGHSH and LQKENI. V lost 2 bases and J lost 2; bases outside the gene matches: 2. The origin of this receptor is a woman in her 30s in good health and CMV-seronegative. The chain recombines TRBV18 with TRBJ2-7; 8 nucleotides align to TRBD2. The sequencing input was PBMCs. CDR3 bases: TGTGCCAGCTCACCAGGCGGGAGGACCTACGAGCAGTACTTC. Protein sequence: CASSPGGRTYEQYF.